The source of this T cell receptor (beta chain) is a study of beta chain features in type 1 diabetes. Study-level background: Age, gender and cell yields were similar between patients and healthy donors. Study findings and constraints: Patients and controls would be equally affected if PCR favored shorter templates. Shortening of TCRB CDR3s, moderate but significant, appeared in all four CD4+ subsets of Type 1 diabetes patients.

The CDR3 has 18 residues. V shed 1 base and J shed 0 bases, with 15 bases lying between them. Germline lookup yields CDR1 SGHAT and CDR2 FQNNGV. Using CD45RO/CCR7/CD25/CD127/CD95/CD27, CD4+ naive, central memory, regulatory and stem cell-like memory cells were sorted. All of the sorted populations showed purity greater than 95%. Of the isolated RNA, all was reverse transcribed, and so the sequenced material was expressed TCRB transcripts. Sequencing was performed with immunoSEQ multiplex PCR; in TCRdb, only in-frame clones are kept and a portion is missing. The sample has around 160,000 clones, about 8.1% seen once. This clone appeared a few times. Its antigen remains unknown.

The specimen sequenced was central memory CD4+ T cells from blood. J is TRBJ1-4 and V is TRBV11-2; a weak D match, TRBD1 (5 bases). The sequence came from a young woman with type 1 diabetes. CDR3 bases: TGTGCCAGCAGCTTAGGGAATCCCACAGGTGCAACTAATGAAAAACTGTTTTTT. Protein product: CASSLGNPTGATNEKLFF.